The present entry profiles one T cell receptor beta chain with its context. TCRdb redid the calling of the RT-PCR reads with MiXCR, one entry per CDR3 protein. This table has approximately 720,000 distinct CDR3 sequences, over 12% appearing once. The germline CDR1 and CDR2 sequences are WNHNN and SYGVQD (reference sequence). The CDR3 has 13 residues. V lost 7 bases, J lost 8 bases, and 16 bases lay in between. The receptor's source is a female donor in good health, serving as a healthy control. The specimen sequenced was memory CD4+ T cells from blood. The chain is built from TRBV10-1 and TRBJ2-3; possibly TRBD1 or TRBD2 for D (6 bases each). CDR3 sequence reads: CASNRDLGGTQYF. CDR3 nucleotide sequence: TGCGCCAGCAACCGGGACTTAGGGGGTACGCAGTATTTT.